Shown below are 21 T cell receptor beta chains from a single sample sequenced in a study of blood T cell repertoires in COVID-19. The table came from immunoSEQ multiplex PCR; TCRdb's copy has only in-frame clones and leaves some out. The table includes 390,000 or so clones, more than 80% detected once. The specimen was peripheral blood. The receptors here all came from a woman aged 30 to 39 with COVID-19, enrolled during active disease.

This clone came up a few times. V and J are TRBV5-6 and TRBJ2-1, with D possibly matching TRBD1 (6 bases). V was clipped by 1 base and J by 4 bases, with 12 bases between them. This CDR3 contains 15 residues. The germline V gene encodes CDR1 SGHDT and CDR2 YYEEEE. CDR3 sequence: CASSLMTGRYNEQFF. The DNA for the CDR3 is TGTGCCAGCAGCTTGATGACAGGACGATACAATGAGCAGTTCTTC.

The chain employs TRBV2 and TRBJ1-1; D gene ambiguous. CDR1 is SNHLY, CDR2 FYNNEI, per germline. Trimming stripped 6 bases from V and 0 bases from J, with 11 bases between. The CDR3 length is 14 residues. CDR3 DNA: TGTGCCAGCAGCTCCTGGCCGATGAACACTGAAGCTTTCTTT. Amino acid sequence: CASSSWPMNTEAFF.

The chain recombines TRBV12-2 with TRBJ1-4; the D call TRBD1 from the table was never checked on the DNA. TRBV12-2 is assigned pseudogene status. The CDR3 contains 17 residues. CDR3 coding DNA: TGTGCAAGTCGCTTAGTCCGGGGACAGGGGGCGGGCGTAAAACTGTTTTTT. Translated: CASRLVRGQGAGVKLFF.

CDR3 in amino acids: CASSYSTGYYEQYV. Here the CDR3 DNA reads TGTGCCAGCAGTTACTCGACAGGGTACTACGAGCAGTACGTC. This chain uses TRBV6-6 with TRBJ2-7, with TRBD1 matching over 7 bases. CDR1 MNHNY and CDR2 SVGAGI come from the germline V gene (reference sequence). V gave up 0 bases and J gave up 3 bases; unmatched junction bases: 2. This CDR3 spans 14 amino acids.

The V call is TRBV4-2, the J call TRBJ1-4, with 8 nucleotides matching TRBD1. The CDR3 totals 19 residues. J lost 5 bases, V lost 1 base, and 15 bases had no gene match. From germline, CDR1 is LGHNA and CDR2 YNFKEQ. CDR3 region: CASSQGSRGRGTTNEKLFF. Written as DNA, the CDR3 is TGTGCCAGCAGCCAAGGGTCCAGGGGGCGTGGGACTACAAATGAAAAACTGTTTTTT.

The rearrangement joins TRBV3-1 (or the pseudogene TRBV3-2) to TRBJ2-5; TRBD2 might be the D (5 bases). In germline, CDR1 is LGHDT, CDR2 YNNKEL (reference sequence). V lost 2 bases and J 7 bases, leaving 8 bases between the germline ends. The CDR3 covers 12 residues. The CDR3 coding sequence is TGTGCCAGCAGCCAATACGGAGGGACCCAGTACTTC. The encoded protein is CASSQYGGTQYF.

The rearrangement uses TRBV6-5 and TRBJ1-2, with a weak D call TRBD1 (5 bases). In germline, CDR1 is MNHEY, CDR2 SVGAGI. The CDR3 sequence is 12 residues long. Trimming took off 6 bases at V and 4 bases at J, with 9 bases between the two ends. CDR3 amino acids: CASRGLGYGYTF. CDR3 nucleotides: TGTGCCAGCAGGGGGCTGGGCTATGGCTACACCTTC.

The chain joins TRBV7-8 to TRBJ2-3; D is undetermined. Germline values: CDR1 SGHVS, CDR2 FQNEAQ. The CDR3 is made up of 18 amino acids. Trimming removed 0 bases from V and 2 bases from J, with 18 bases in between. CDR3 region: CASSLAPGYGSFTDTQYF. CDR3 in DNA: TGTGCCAGCAGCTTAGCCCCAGGTTACGGCTCTTTCACAGATACGCAGTATTTT.

The chain joins TRBV24-1 to TRBJ2-2; 10 bases map to TRBD1. The CDR3 spans 17 residues. V shed 4 bases and J 6 bases; nucleotides not matched to a gene: 10. Germline CDR1 reads KGHDR; CDR2 reads SFDVKD. The CDR3 DNA follows: TGTGCCACCAGTGACCATGGGGACAGGGGCCCCTCCGGGGAGCTGTTTTTT. It is translated as CATSDHGDRGPSGELFF.

This rearrangement joins TRBV7-9 to TRBJ1-2, with 7 bases matching TRBD1. CDR3 length: 14 amino acids. Trimming removed 0 bases from V and 4 bases from J; junction bases left unmatched: 2. Looked up from germline, CDR1 is SEHNR and CDR2 is FQNEAQ (reference sequence). CDR3 DNA sequence: TGTGCCAGCAGCTTAGCAGGGGGCGGCTATGGCTACACCTTC. Its translation is CASSLAGGGYGYTF.

This clone has just one count. The V gene is TRBV6-5, the J gene TRBJ2-5, with 9 bases lining up with TRBD1. Trimming cost V 2 bases and J 5 bases; bases outside gene matches: 9. The CDR3 has 16 residues. Looked up from germline, CDR1 is MNHEY and CDR2 is SVGAGI. The CDR3 DNA follows: TGTGCCAGCAGTTACGGAGGACAGGGGCGGGGGGAGACCCAGTACTTC. Protein: CASSYGGQGRGETQYF.

V and J are TRBV6-5 and TRBJ2-1; 8 bases are a match to TRBD2. This CDR3 comprises 15 residues. The V and J ends lost 0 bases and 4 bases, in that order; junction bases with no gene match: 2. From germline, CDR1 is MNHEY and CDR2 SVGAGI. The CDR3 loop is CASSYSREGYNEQFF. The CDR3 nucleotides read TGTGCCAGCAGTTACTCCCGGGAGGGGTACAATGAGCAGTTCTTC.

V gene TRBV15 combines with J gene TRBJ2-2, with 7 bases fitting TRBD2. The junction had 10 bases not matched to a gene; V was cut back by 6 bases and J by 0 bases. Germline lookup yields CDR1 LNHNV and CDR2 YYDKDF (reference sequence). CDR3 length equals 17 residues. The CDR3 loop is CATRSEAAGANTGELFF. In DNA, the CDR3 is TGTGCCACCAGGTCGGAGGCGGCGGGGGCGAACACCGGGGAGCTGTTTTTT.

This clone was seen only a few times. The chain employs TRBV6-5 and TRBJ1-6, with D perhaps TRBD1 (6 bases). V lost 3 bases and J 7 bases, leaving 13 bases between the germline ends. The CDR3 is 15 amino acids. The germline V gene has CDR1 MNHEY and CDR2 SVGAGI. The CDR3 DNA sequence: TGTGCCAGCAGTTATTCACAGGGTAGGAATTCACCCCTCCACTTT. Protein: CASSYSQGRNSPLHF.

This chain connects TRBV4-3 to TRBJ2-7; D might be TRBD1 (6 bases). V was pared by 0 bases and J by 4 bases, with 16 bases between. CDR1 and CDR2 from the germline V gene are LGHNA and YSLEER. CDR3 length: 16 residues. The CDR3 DNA reads as TGCGCCAGCAGCCAAGACGAGGGGGTAGGTTCATACGAGCAGTACTTC. Amino acid sequence: CASSQDEGVGSYEQYF.

The J gene is TRBJ2-1, the V gene TRBV6-5; 9 positions match TRBD2. Germline loops: CDR1 MNHEY, CDR2 SVGAGI. The CDR3 runs 14 residues. J gave up 6 bases and V 5 bases, and 5 bases lay outside the gene matches. The CDR3 DNA is TGTGCCAGCAGTCGTAGCGGGAGACCCAATGAGCAGTTCTTC. Translation gives CASSRSGRPNEQFF.

J is TRBJ2-1 and V is TRBV5-1; D perhaps matches TRBD1 (5 bases). Per the germline V gene, CDR1 is SGHRS and CDR2 is YFSETQ. Deletions cut 2 bases from V and 0 bases from J, with 15 bases between. The CDR3 extends over 17 amino acids. The CDR3 coding sequence is TGCGCCAGCAGCTTCGGACAATCAGGGCTCTCCTACAATGAGCAGTTCTTC. Amino acids: CASSFGQSGLSYNEQFF.

This chain links TRBV30 with TRBJ2-5; TRBD2 matches at 10 bases. This CDR3 is built from 13 residues. V dropped 0 bases and J dropped 9; count of bases not matched to a gene: 4. Germline V gene sequence: CDR1 GTSNPN, CDR2 SVGIG (reference sequence). In DNA, the CDR3 is TGTGCCTGGAGTGTTTCTAGCGGGAGTCCCCAGTACTTC. Translated: CAWSVSSGSPQYF.

This chain joins TRBV6-5 and TRBJ2-3; TRBD2 is a possible D gene (7 bases). With 2 bases removed from V and 2 bases from J, the gap between germline ends came to 14 bases. The CDR3 loop spans 16 amino acids. CDR1 MNHEY and CDR2 SVGAGI come from the germline V gene. The CDR3 protein is CASSYRGGPTTDTQYF. Here the CDR3 DNA reads TGTGCCAGCAGTTACAGGGGGGGGCCAACCACAGATACGCAGTATTTT.

The J gene is TRBJ1-2, the V gene TRBV6-2 or TRBV6-3, with 9 bases aligning to TRBD1. Germline V gene sequence: CDR1 MNHEY, CDR2 SVGEGT. The V and J ends lost 6 bases and 8 bases, in that order; junction bases with no gene match: 7. CDR3 size: 13 residues. The CDR3 sequence: CASSSTGGRGYTF. CDR3 nucleotide sequence: TGTGCCAGCAGCTCAACAGGGGGCCGCGGCTACACCTTC.

The chain combines TRBV14 with TRBJ2-2, with D unresolved. Trimming took off 0 bases at V and 6 bases at J, with 5 bases between the two ends. Germline V gene data show CDR1 as SGHDN and CDR2 as FVKESK. This CDR3 has 13 amino acids. CDR3 amino acids: CASSQDPAGELFF. CDR3 DNA: TGTGCCAGCAGCCAAGATCCGGCCGGGGAGCTGTTTTTT.